What follows describes a single T cell receptor beta chain. The CDR3 contains 14 residues. Trimming removed 8 bases from V and 4 bases from J, with 17 bases in between. The germline gives CDR1 MNHEY, CDR2 SMNVEV (reference sequence). The data belong to a study of CD8 T cells in Susac syndrome. Random-hexamer reverse transcription was applied to roughly 0.5 to 1 ug RNA. Using its own MiXCR run on the immunoSEQ multiplex PCR reads, TCRdb lists one record per CDR3 protein. The sample lists around 200,000 distinct CDR3 sequences, more than 90% occurring once. Source material: CD4+ T cells from PBMCs. This chain joins TRBV27 and TRBJ1-2; possibly TRBD1 for D (5 bases). This TCR was recovered from a human donor with Susac syndrome. CDR3 DNA sequence: TGTGCCAGCCGCTTTCGGGGGACCTTCTATGGCTACACCTTC. Its translation: CASRFRGTFYGYTF.